These 9 T cell receptor beta chains originate from one sample sequenced in a study of shared clonotypes between healthy human individuals. This table comes from immunoSEQ multiplex PCR, and its TCRdb copy is limited to in-frame clones, with some not included. The data contain under 2,000,000 clones, about 95% of them singletons. Terminally differentiated effector memory CD45RA+ cells were excluded from the naive CD8 cells, which were CD45RO-negative and positively selected for CCR7. The sample consisted of naive CD8+ T cells sorted from blood. The receptors were gathered from a young man in good health.

This sequence joins TRBV5-6 and TRBJ2-1; TRBD2 matches 7 bases. From germline, CDR1 is SGHDT and CDR2 YYEEEE. V was pared by 7 bases and J by 3 bases, with 4 bases of the junction left unmatched. The CDR3 has 13 amino acids. The CDR3: CASERGGYNEQFF. The CDR3 region has the DNA TGTGCCAGCGAGCGGGGAGGCTACAATGAGCAGTTCTTC.

The chain has TRBV14 and TRBJ1-5; TRBD1 matches at 10 bases. From germline, CDR1 is SGHDN and CDR2 FVKESK. After removal of 6 bases from V and 5 bases from J, the junction contained 10 bases not matched to a gene. There are 16 residues in the CDR3. CDR3 amino acids: CASSRRTGTGDQPQHF. Here the CDR3 DNA reads TGTGCCAGCAGTCGACGTACAGGGACAGGGGATCAGCCCCAGCATTTT.

V is TRBV15 and J is TRBJ2-1; 12 nucleotides match TRBD2. The CDR3 loop spans 18 amino acids. V dropped 3 bases and J dropped 7; count of bases not matched to a gene: 13. CDR1 and CDR2 from the germline V gene are LNHNV and YYDKDF (reference sequence). The CDR3 sequence is CATSSRTMTSGSVNEQFF. The DNA for the CDR3 is TGTGCCACCAGCAGCAGAACAATGACTAGCGGGAGTGTTAATGAGCAGTTCTTC.

Worth noting for this clone: This sample includes further DNA sequences coding for the same CDR3. The chain carries TRBV6-5 and TRBJ2-3; D not resolved. This CDR3 has 11 amino acids. V was pared by 6 bases and J by 4 bases, with 5 bases between. Germline assignment: CDR1 MNHEY and CDR2 SVGAGI. DNA of the CDR3: TGTGCCAGCAGAGCTGCAGATACGCAGTATTTT. Amino acids: CASRAADTQYF.

The gene calls are TRBV14 and TRBJ1-2; D is undetermined. The V gene lost 0 bases and the J gene lost 5 bases, with 10 bases spanning the gap. The CDR3 spans 14 residues. The germline V gene encodes CDR1 SGHDN and CDR2 FVKESK. CDR3 loop: CASSQDRITYGYTF. In DNA form, the CDR3 reads TGTGCCAGCAGCCAAGATAGGATAACTTATGGCTACACCTTC.

The V and J genes are TRBV9 and TRBJ2-7; no reliable D call. Trimming shortened V by 3 bases and J by 4 bases, and 14 bases separated the two germline ends. Per the germline V gene, CDR1 is SGDLS and CDR2 is YYNGEE. The CDR3 contains 14 residues. For the CDR3, the DNA is TGTGCCAGCAGCGCGGACGGTCATGAGTACGAGCAGTACTTC. Translation gives CASSADGHEYEQYF.

The chain has TRBV6-6 and TRBJ2-3, with D unresolved. The V gene lost 0 bases and the J gene lost 6 bases, with 10 bases spanning the gap. The CDR3 runs 14 residues. Germline loops: CDR1 MNHNY, CDR2 SVGAGI (reference sequence). The CDR3 DNA reads TGTGCCAGCAGTTACTCGATTTCCGGGGATACGCAGTATTTT. It specifies CASSYSISGDTQYF.

This clone is a singleton in its sample. The chain couples TRBV4-3 to TRBJ2-7; 7 positions agree with TRBD1. CDR1 LGHNA and CDR2 YSLEER come from the germline V gene. This CDR3 contains 16 residues. V dropped 2 bases and J dropped 7; count of bases not matched to a gene: 14. DNA of the CDR3: TGCGCCAGCAGCCAACTTCCTTTGGCAGGGGGAAGAGAGCAGTACTTC. Protein: CASSQLPLAGGREQYF.

J is TRBJ1-2 and V is TRBV2; 7 bases map to TRBD1. Germline V CDR1 and CDR2: SNHLY, FYNNEI. This CDR3 region has 16 residues. The V and J ends lost 4 bases and 1 base, in that order; junction bases with no gene match: 9. The CDR3 DNA is TGTGCCAGCAGTGCGACAGGGAAAAATCGTAACTATGGCTACACCTTC. Translated, it gives CASSATGKNRNYGYTF.